The T cell receptor beta chain described here comes from a study of human T cells and chemical hapten exposure. The V gene's germline CDR1 is SQVTM and CDR2 ANQGSEA. CDR3 length: 13 amino acids. Trimming took 7 bases from V and 2 from J, leaving 12 bases between them. Time point denoted: patch test 1, 2 weeks after DPC sensitization. Treatment: therapeutic diphenylcyclopropenone sensitization with weekly scalp DPC. Study-wide points: The number of TCRs over 1 in 1000 frequency stayed unchanged after DPC. Patch test score tracked positively with PT1 expanded TCR counts. Expanded TCRs were compared with controls, and the expanded TCRs formed significantly more large CDR3 similarity clusters.

Original data processing: Ranging from roughly 20,000 to 750,000, TCR counts per sample had a median value of 95,638. TCRdb reprocessed the RACE reads with MiXCR, giving one entry per CDR3 protein. The V and J calls reflect TCRdb's pipeline rather than the authors' work. The sample lists about 120,000 distinct CDR3 sequences; approximately 14% were seen once. Worth noting for this clonotype: Its antigen is unknown.

The V call is TRBV29-1, the J call TRBJ2-1, with D maybe TRBD1 (5 bases). The TCR sequence derives from a man younger than 35 with alopecia areata. Some clones in this sample may be carry-over from other donors' samples. Sample: whole blood, taken in connection with sensitization to the hapten diphenylcyclopropenone (DPC). The CDR3 sequence is CSARVPPYNEQFF. CDR3 coding DNA: TGCAGCGCCAGGGTTCCCCCCTACAATGAGCAGTTCTTC.